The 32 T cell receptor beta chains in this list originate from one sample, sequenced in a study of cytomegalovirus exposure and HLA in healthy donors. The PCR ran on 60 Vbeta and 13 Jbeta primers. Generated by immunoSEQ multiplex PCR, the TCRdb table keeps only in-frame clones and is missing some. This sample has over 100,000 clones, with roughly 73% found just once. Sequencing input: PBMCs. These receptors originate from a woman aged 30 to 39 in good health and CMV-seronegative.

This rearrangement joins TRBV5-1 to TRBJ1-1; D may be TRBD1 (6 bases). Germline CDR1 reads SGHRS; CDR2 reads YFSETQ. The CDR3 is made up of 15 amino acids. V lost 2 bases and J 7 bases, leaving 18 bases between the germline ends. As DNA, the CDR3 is TGCGCCAGCAGCTTCGATCCACAGGGAGTGGGTGAAGCTTTCTTT. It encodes CASSFDPQGVGEAFF.

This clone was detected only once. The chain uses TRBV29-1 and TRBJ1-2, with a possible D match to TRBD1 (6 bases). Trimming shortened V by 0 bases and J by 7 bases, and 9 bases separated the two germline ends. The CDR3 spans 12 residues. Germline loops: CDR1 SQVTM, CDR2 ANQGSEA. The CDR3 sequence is CSVEDGGGGYTF. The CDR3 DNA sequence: TGCAGCGTTGAAGATGGGGGCGGTGGCTACACCTTC. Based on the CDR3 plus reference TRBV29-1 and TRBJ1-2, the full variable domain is SAVISQKPSRDICQRGTSLTIQCQVDSQVTMMFWYRQQPGQSLTLIATANQGSEATYESGFVIDKFPISRPNLTFSTLTVSNMSPEDSSIYLCSVEDGGGGYTFGSGTRLTVV.

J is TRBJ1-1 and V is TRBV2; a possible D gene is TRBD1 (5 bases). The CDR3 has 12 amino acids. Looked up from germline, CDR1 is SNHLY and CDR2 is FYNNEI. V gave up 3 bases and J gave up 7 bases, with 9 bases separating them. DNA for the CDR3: TGTGCCAGCAGTGACCAGGGAATTGAAGCTTTCTTT. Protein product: CASSDQGIEAFF.

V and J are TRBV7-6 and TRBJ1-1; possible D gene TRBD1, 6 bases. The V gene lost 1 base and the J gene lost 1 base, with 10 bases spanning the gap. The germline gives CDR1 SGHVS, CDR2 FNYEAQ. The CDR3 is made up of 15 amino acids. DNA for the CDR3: TGTGCCAGCAGCTTAGAACAGGGCGCGAACACTGAAGCTTTCTTT. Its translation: CASSLEQGANTEAFF.

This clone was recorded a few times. CDR3 protein: CASSQGTNYEQYF. The CDR3 DNA sequence: TGTGCCAGCAGCCAGGGGACTAACTACGAGCAGTACTTC. V gene TRBV6-5 combines with J gene TRBJ2-7; the D gene is possibly TRBD2 (7 bases). CDR3 length: 13 amino acids. Looked up from germline, CDR1 is MNHEY and CDR2 is SVGAGI. Between the trimmed V and J ends, which lost 6 bases and 3 bases, there was a span of 12 bases.

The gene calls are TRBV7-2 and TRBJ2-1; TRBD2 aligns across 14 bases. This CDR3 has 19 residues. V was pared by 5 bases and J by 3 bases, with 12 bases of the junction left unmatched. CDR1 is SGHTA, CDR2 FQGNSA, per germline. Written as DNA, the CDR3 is TGTGCCAGCAGCGCCAGACTAGCGGGAGGGGGTCCGGGCTACAATGAGCAGTTCTTC. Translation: CASSARLAGGGPGYNEQFF.

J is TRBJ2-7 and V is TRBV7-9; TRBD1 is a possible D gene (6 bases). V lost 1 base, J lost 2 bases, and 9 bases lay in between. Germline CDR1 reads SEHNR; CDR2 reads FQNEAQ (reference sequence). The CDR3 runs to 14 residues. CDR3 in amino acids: CASSLDAGAYEQYF. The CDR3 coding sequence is TGTGCCAGCAGCTTAGACGCAGGGGCCTACGAGCAGTACTTC.

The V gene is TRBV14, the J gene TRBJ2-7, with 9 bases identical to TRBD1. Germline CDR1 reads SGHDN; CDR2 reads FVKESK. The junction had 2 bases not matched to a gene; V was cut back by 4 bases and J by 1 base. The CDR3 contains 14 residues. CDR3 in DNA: TGTGCCAGCAGCCGACAGGGGGTATCCTACGAGCAGTACTTC. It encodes CASSRQGVSYEQYF.

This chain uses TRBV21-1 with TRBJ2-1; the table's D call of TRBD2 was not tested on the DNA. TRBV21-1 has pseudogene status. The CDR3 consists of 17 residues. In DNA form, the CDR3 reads TGTGCCAGCATCCGAAAGCTACGGGGTGGTACCTACAATGAGCAGTTCTTC. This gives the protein CASIRKLRGGTYNEQFF.

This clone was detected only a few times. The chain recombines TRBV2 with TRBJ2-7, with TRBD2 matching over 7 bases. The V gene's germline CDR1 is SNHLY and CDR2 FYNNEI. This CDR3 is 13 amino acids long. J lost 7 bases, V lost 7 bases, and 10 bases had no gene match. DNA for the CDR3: TGTGCCAGCACCTACGGGACTATTCGGGAGCAGTACTTC. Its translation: CASTYGTIREQYF.

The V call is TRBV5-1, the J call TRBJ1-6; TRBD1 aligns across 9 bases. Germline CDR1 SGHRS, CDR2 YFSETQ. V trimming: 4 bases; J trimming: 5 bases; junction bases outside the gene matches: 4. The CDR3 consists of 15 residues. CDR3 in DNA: TGCGCCAGCAGCCCACAGGGGGCGGATAATTCACCCCTCCACTTT. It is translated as CASSPQGADNSPLHF.

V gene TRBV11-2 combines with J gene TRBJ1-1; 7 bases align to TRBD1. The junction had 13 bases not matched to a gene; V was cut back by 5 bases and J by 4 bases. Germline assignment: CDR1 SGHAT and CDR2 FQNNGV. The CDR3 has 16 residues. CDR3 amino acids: CASSPPGGSWGTEAFF. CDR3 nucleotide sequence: TGTGCCAGCAGCCCCCCAGGGGGTTCGTGGGGCACTGAAGCTTTCTTT.

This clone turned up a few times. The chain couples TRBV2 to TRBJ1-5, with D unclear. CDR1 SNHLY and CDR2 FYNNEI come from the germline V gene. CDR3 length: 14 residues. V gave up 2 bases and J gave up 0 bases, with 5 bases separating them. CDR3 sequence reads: CASSEQISNQPQHF. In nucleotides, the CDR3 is TGTGCCAGCAGTGAACAGATTAGCAATCAGCCCCAGCATTTT.

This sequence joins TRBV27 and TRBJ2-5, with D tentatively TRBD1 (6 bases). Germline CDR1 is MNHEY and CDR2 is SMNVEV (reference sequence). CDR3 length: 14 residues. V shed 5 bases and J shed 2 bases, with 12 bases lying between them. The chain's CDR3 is CASSPGQIQETQYF. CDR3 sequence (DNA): TGTGCCAGCAGTCCAGGACAGATACAAGAGACCCAGTACTTC.

The CDR3 DNA follows: TGTGCCAGCAGTCCCACCCAGGGGGCGAGTGCTGAAGCTTTCTTT. This sequence encodes CASSPTQGASAEAFF. The chain couples TRBV27 to TRBJ1-1; 8 bases are a match to TRBD1. The CDR3 loop spans 15 amino acids. Germline CDR1 reads MNHEY; CDR2 reads SMNVEV (reference sequence). J was trimmed by 6 bases and V by 5 bases; bases with no gene match: 11.

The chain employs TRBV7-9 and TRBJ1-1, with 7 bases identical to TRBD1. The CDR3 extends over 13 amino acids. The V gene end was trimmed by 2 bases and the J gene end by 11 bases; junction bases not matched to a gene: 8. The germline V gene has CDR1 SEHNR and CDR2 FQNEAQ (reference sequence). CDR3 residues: CASSLKGAGYAFF. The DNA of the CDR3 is TGTGCCAGCAGCTTAAAGGGGGCGGGGTATGCTTTCTTT.

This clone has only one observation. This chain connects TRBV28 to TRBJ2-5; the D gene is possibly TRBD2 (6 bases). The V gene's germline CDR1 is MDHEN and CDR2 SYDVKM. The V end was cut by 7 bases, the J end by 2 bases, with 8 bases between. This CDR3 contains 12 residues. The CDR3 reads CASKEGQETQYF. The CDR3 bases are TGTGCCAGCAAGGAGGGGCAAGAGACCCAGTACTTC.

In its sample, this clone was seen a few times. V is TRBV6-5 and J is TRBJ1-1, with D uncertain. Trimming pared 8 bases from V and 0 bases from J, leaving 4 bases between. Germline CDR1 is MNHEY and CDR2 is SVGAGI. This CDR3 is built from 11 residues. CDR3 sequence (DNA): TGTGCCAGCCAGGTGAACACTGAAGCTTTCTTT. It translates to CASQVNTEAFF.

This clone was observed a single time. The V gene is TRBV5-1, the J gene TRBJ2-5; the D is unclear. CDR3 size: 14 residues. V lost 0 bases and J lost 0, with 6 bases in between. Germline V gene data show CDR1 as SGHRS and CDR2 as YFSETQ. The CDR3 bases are TGCGCCAGCAGCTTGGGCCGGTACCAAGAGACCCAGTACTTC. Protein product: CASSLGRYQETQYF.

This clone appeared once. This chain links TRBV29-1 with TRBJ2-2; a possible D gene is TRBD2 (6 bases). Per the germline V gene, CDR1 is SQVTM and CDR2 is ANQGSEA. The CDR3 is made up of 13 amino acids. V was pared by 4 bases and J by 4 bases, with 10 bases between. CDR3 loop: CSVGVGSTGELFF. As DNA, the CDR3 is TGCAGCGTTGGGGTCGGGAGCACCGGGGAGCTGTTTTTT.

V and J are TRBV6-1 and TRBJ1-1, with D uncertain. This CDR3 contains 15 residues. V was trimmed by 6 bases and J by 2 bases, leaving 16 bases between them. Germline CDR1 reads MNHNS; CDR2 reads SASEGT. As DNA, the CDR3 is TGTGCCAGCAGCGAACCGGGGAGAGGAAACACTGAAGCTTTCTTT. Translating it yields CASSEPGRGNTEAFF.

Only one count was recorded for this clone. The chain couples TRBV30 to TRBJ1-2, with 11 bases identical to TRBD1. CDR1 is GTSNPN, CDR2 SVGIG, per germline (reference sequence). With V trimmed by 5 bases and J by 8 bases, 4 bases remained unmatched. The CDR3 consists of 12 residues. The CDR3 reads CAWGQGAKGYTF. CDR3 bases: TGTGCCTGGGGACAGGGGGCTAAGGGCTACACCTTC.

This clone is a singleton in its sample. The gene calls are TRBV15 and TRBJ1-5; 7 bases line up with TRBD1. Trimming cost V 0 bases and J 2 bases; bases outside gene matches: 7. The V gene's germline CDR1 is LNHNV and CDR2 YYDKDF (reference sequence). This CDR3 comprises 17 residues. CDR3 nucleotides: TGTGCCACCAGCAGAGATTATGAGGGGGCTGGCAATCAGCCCCAGCATTTT. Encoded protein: CATSRDYEGAGNQPQHF.

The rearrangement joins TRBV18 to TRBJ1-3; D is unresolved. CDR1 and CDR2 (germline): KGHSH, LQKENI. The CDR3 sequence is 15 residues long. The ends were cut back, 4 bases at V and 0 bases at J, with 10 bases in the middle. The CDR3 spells CASSRGLNSGNTIYF. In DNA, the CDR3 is TGTGCCAGCTCACGCGGACTGAACTCTGGAAACACCATATATTTT.

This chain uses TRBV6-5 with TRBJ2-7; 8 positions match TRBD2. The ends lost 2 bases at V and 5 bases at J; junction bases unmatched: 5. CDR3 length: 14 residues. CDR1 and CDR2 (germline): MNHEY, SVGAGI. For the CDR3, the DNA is TGTGCCAGCAGTTACGGGACTAGTTCCCACGAGCAGTACTTC. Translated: CASSYGTSSHEQYF.

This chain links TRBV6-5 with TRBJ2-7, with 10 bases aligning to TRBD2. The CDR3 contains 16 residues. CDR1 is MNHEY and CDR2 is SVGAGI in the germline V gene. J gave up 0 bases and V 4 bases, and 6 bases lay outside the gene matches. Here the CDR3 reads CASSSTAGGSSYEQYF. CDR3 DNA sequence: TGTGCCAGCAGTTCCACAGCGGGAGGGAGCTCCTACGAGCAGTACTTC.

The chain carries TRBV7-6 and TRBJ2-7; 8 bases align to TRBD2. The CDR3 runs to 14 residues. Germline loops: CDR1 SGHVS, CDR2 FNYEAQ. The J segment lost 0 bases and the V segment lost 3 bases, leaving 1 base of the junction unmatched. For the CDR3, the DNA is TGTGCCAGCAGCTTGGGGACTAGCTCCTACGAGCAGTACTTC. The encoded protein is CASSLGTSSYEQYF.

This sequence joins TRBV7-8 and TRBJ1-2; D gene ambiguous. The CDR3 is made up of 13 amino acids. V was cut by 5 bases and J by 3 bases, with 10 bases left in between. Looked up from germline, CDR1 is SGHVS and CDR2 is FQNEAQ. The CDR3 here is CASSDMYYYGYTF. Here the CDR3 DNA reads TGTGCCAGCAGCGACATGTATTACTATGGCTACACCTTC. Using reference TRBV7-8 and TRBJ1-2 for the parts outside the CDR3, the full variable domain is GAGVSQSPRYKVAKRGQDVALRCDPISGHVSLFWYQQALGQGPEFLTYFQNEAQLDKSGLPSDRFFAERPEGSVSTLKIQRTQQEDSAVYLCASSDMYYYGYTFGSGTRLTVV.

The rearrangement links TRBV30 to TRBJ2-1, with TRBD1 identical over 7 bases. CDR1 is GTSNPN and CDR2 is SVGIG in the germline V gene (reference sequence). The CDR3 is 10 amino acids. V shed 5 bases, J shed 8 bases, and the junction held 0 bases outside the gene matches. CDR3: CAWGQDEQFF. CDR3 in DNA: TGTGCCTGGGGACAGGATGAGCAGTTCTTC.

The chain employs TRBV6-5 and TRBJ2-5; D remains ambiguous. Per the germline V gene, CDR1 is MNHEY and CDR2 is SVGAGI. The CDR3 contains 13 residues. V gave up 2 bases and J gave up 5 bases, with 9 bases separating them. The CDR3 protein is CASSYGPSETQYF. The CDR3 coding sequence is TGTGCCAGCAGTTACGGTCCGAGTGAGACCCAGTACTTC.

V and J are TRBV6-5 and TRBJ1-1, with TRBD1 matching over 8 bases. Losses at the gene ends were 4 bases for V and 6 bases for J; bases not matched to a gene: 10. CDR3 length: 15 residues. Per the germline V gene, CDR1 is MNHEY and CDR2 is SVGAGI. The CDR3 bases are TGTGCCAGCAGTTGGGAAATAGGACAGGGAGCTGAAGCTTTCTTT. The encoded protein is CASSWEIGQGAEAFF.

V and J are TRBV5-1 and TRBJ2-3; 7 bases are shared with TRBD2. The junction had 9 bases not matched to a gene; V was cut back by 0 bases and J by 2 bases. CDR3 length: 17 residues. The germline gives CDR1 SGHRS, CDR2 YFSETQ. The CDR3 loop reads CASSLEGRGGHTDTQYF. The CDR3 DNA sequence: TGCGCCAGCAGCTTGGAGGGACGCGGGGGTCACACAGATACGCAGTATTTT.